These 13 T cell receptor beta chains originate from one sample sequenced in a study of blood T cell repertoires in COVID-19. Clones were read by immunoSEQ multiplex PCR, and TCRdb kept only the in-frame ones, dropping some. Here the sample spans fewer than 40,000 clones, less than 90% being singletons. What was sequenced was peripheral blood. The receptors stem from a woman of 80 years or more with active or convalescent COVID-19.

The chain carries TRBV14 and TRBJ2-1, with D tentatively TRBD2 (7 bases). Trimming removed 3 bases from V and 4 bases from J, with 16 bases in between. CDR1 is SGHDN and CDR2 is FVKESK in the germline V gene. This CDR3 contains 16 residues. The CDR3 here is CASSQIGGAEYNEQFF. CDR3 nucleotide sequence: TGTGCCAGCAGCCAGATTGGGGGGGCCGAATACAATGAGCAGTTCTTC.

V gene TRBV4-2 combines with J gene TRBJ2-2; 10 bases map to TRBD2. V was pared by 4 bases and J by 1 base, with 12 bases of the junction left unmatched. The CDR3 has 19 residues. Germline V gene data show CDR1 as LGHNA and CDR2 as YNFKEQ. CDR3 region: CASSPSEASGGLNTGELFF. The CDR3, as DNA: TGTGCCAGCAGCCCAAGTGAGGCTAGCGGGGGATTGAACACCGGGGAGCTGTTTTTT.

J is TRBJ2-2 and V is TRBV5-5; D perhaps matches TRBD1 (5 bases). Germline V gene sequence: CDR1 SGHKS, CDR2 YYEKEE (reference sequence). Deletions cut 2 bases from V and 0 bases from J, with 8 bases between. The CDR3 spans 15 residues. CDR3 protein: CASSLGRANTGELFF. CDR3 DNA: TGTGCCAGCAGCTTAGGCAGGGCGAACACCGGGGAGCTGTTTTTT.

This clone was recorded a few times. The J gene is TRBJ2-1, the V gene TRBV30, with TRBD2 identical over 10 bases. The J segment lost 4 bases and the V segment lost 2 bases, leaving 11 bases of the junction unmatched. The germline CDR1 and CDR2 sequences are GTSNPN and SVGIG (reference sequence). There are 17 residues in the CDR3. This CDR3 reads CAWSRLSGGLVYNEQFF. For the CDR3, the DNA is TGTGCCTGGAGTCGGCTTAGCGGGGGGTTGGTATACAATGAGCAGTTCTTC.

The V gene is TRBV5-4, the J gene TRBJ1-2, with 9 bases that match TRBD1. Germline assignment: CDR1 SGHNT and CDR2 YYREEE (reference sequence). With V trimmed by 0 bases and J by 2 bases, 5 bases remained unmatched. The CDR3 runs to 16 residues. Here the CDR3 reads CASSLVSGQGNYGYTF. The CDR3 bases are TGTGCCAGCAGCTTGGTCTCTGGACAGGGGAACTATGGCTACACCTTC.

The chain employs TRBV7-6 and TRBJ2-1; 10 nucleotides line up with TRBD2. The CDR3 sequence is 15 residues long. Per the germline V gene, CDR1 is SGHVS and CDR2 is FNYEAQ. V lost 5 bases, J lost 2 bases, and 3 bases stayed unmatched. Here the CDR3 reads CASSALAGTYNEQFF. The CDR3, as DNA: TGTGCCAGCAGCGCACTAGCGGGGACCTACAATGAGCAGTTCTTC. Using reference TRBV7-6 and TRBJ2-1 for the parts outside the CDR3, the full variable domain is GAGVSQSPRYKVTKRGQDVALRCDPISGHVSLYWYRQALGQGPEFLTYFNYEAQQDKSGLPNDRFSAERPEGSISTLTIQRTEQRDSAMYRCASSALAGTYNEQFFGPGTRLTVL.

The rearrangement links TRBV5-1 to TRBJ2-1, with 7 bases identical to TRBD1. CDR1 is SGHRS and CDR2 is YFSETQ in the germline V gene. J was trimmed by 6 bases and V by 4 bases; bases with no gene match: 10. The CDR3 extends over 15 amino acids. The CDR3 loop reads CASSVPPGQPNEQFF. CDR3 nucleotides: TGCGCCAGCAGCGTCCCACCGGGACAGCCCAATGAGCAGTTCTTC. Full variable domain (rest looked up from reference TRBV5-1 and TRBJ2-1): KAGVTQTPRYLIKTRGQQVTLSCSPISGHRSVSWYQQTPGQGLQFLFEYFSETQRNKGNFPGRFSGRQFSNSRSEMNVSTLELGDSALYLCASSVPPGQPNEQFFGPGTRLTVL.

The rearrangement uses TRBV6-5 and TRBJ1-2, with 7 bases matching TRBD1. The length of the CDR3 is 11 residues. From germline, CDR1 is MNHEY and CDR2 SVGAGI. V gave up 5 bases and J gave up 11 bases; unmatched junction bases: 5. DNA for the CDR3: TGTGCCAGCAGTAAACAGGGGATATACACCTTC. The encoded protein is CASSKQGIYTF.

The chain has TRBV6-1 and TRBJ1-6; unclear D gene. V gave up 3 bases and J gave up 1 base, with 7 bases separating them. The CDR3 contains 15 residues. Germline CDR1 and CDR2: MNHNS and SASEGT. CDR3 region: CASSDQESYNSPLHF. CDR3 DNA sequence: TGTGCCAGCAGTGACCAAGAGTCCTATAATTCACCCCTCCACTTT.

The chain carries TRBV6-5 and TRBJ2-1; 8 bases agree with TRBD2. The V and J ends lost 1 base and 5 bases, in that order; junction bases with no gene match: 4. The CDR3 is 15 amino acids. CDR1 and CDR2 from the germline V gene are MNHEY and SVGAGI. CDR3 DNA: TGTGCCAGCAGTTACTATAGCGGGGACAACAATGAGCAGTTCTTC. Translated: CASSYYSGDNNEQFF.

The J gene is TRBJ1-6, the V gene TRBV20-1; tentative D call: TRBD1 (5 bases). Germline V gene lookup returns CDR1 DFQATT and CDR2 SNEGSKA (reference sequence). The CDR3 is made up of 15 amino acids. Trimming removed 3 bases from V and 3 bases from J, with 12 bases in between. This chain's CDR3 is CSASVGAVYNSPLHF. As DNA, the CDR3 is TGCAGTGCTAGTGTTGGGGCGGTCTATAATTCACCCCTCCACTTT.

CDR3 DNA sequence: TGTGCCAGCAGCGTAGCTCAGGGGGCTAATAATTCACCCCTCCACTTT. This encodes CASSVAQGANNSPLHF. This rearrangement joins TRBV9 to TRBJ1-6; 8 nucleotides line up with TRBD1. The length of the CDR3 is 16 residues. CDR1 and CDR2 from the germline V gene are SGDLS and YYNGEE. J gave up 5 bases and V 0 bases, and 4 bases lay outside the gene matches. Looking up the rest from reference TRBV9 and TRBJ1-6 gives the full variable domain: DSGVTQTPKHLITATGQRVTLRCSPRSGDLSVYWYQQSLDQGLQFLIQYYNGEERAKGNILERFSAQQFPDLHSELNLSSLELGDSALYFCASSVAQGANNSPLHFGNGTRLTVT.

The V call is TRBV6-5, the J call TRBJ1-2; D unresolved. The CDR3 runs to 14 residues. Per the germline V gene, CDR1 is MNHEY and CDR2 is SVGAGI. The V end was cut by 5 bases, the J end by 4 bases, with 14 bases between. CDR3 protein: CASSHGGMPYGYTF. CDR3 nucleotides: TGTGCCAGCAGTCATGGAGGTATGCCCTATGGCTACACCTTC.